This entry concerns a single T cell receptor beta chain. TCRdb recomputed calls from the RT-PCR reads with MiXCR, one row per CDR3 protein. The sample has roughly 940,000 distinct CDR3 sequences; about a sixth are singletons. The record originates from a study of patients and donors after allogeneic stem cell transplantation. With 0 bases clipped from V and 3 bases from J, the junction kept 9 bases outside the gene matches. Germline CDR1 reads SGHDN; CDR2 reads FVKESK. The CDR3 runs 18 residues. Sequencing was carried out using blood, either unsorted or a sorted T cell fraction (not recorded which). This chain joins TRBV14 and TRBJ2-1; 9 bases map to TRBD2. This TCR derives from a human donor who was either an allogeneic HSCT recipient or a stem cell or donor lymphocyte infusion donor (not recorded which). It is not recorded whose cells these are; they may come from a transplant donor. The CDR3 protein is CASSQDKSRLAVYNEQFF. CDR3 sequence (DNA): TGTGCCAGCAGCCAAGATAAAAGTCGACTAGCGGTCTACAATGAGCAGTTCTTC.